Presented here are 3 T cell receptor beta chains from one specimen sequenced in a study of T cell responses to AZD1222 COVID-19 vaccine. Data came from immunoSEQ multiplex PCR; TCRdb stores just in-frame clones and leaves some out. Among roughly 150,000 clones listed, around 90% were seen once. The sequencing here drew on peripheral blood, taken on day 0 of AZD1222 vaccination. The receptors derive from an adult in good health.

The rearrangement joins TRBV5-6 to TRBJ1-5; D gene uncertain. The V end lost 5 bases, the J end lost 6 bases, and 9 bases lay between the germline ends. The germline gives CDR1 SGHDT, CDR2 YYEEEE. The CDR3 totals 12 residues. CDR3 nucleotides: TGTGCCAGCAGTATAGAAGGTCAGCCCCAGCATTTT. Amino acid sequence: CASSIEGQPQHF.

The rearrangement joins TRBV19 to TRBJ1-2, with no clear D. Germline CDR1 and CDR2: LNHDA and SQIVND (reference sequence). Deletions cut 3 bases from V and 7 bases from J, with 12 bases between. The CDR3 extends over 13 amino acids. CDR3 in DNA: TGTGCCAGTAGTATGGTTCCCCGGTCTGGCTACACCTTC. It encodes CASSMVPRSGYTF.

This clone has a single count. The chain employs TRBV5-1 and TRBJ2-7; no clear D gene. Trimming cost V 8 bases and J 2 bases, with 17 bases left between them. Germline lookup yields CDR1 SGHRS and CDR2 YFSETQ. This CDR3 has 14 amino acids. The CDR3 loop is CASSSSYPTYEQYF. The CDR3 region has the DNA TGCGCCAGTTCAAGCAGTTACCCCACCTACGAGCAGTACTTC.